The sequence of this T cell receptor beta chain was determined in a study of T cells in women clearing cervical HPV infection. Study findings and constraints: TRBV6-7 abundance was lower in cases than controls (roughly 0.11% versus 0.16%). T-cell numbers per sample were unknown and may explain richness differences.

The junction had 8 bases not matched to a gene; V was cut back by 3 bases and J by 7 bases. This CDR3 is built from 15 residues. Germline V CDR1 and CDR2: SGHNT, YYREEE (reference sequence). Sequencing was performed with immunoSEQ multiplex PCR; in TCRdb, only in-frame clones are kept and a portion is missing. The sample shows about 28,000 clones, and 15% to 20% sits with its ten largest clones. Comment on this clone: What it recognizes is unknown. The sequenced fragment ends 3 residues before the CDR3 boundary, so the rest is inferred from the germline J gene.

The sequencing sample was made of blood buffy coat. This rearrangement joins TRBV5-4 to TRBJ2-1, with TRBD2 matching over 9 bases. This receptor was taken from a woman aged 18 to 75 with a cervical HPV16 infection that either progressed to CIN3+ or cleared (not recorded which). The covered CDR3 bases are TGTGCCAGCAGCTCCCCAGCGGGAGGAGGAAATGAG. Translated: CASSSPAGGGNE. The whole CDR3 protein reads CASSSPAGGGNEQFF.